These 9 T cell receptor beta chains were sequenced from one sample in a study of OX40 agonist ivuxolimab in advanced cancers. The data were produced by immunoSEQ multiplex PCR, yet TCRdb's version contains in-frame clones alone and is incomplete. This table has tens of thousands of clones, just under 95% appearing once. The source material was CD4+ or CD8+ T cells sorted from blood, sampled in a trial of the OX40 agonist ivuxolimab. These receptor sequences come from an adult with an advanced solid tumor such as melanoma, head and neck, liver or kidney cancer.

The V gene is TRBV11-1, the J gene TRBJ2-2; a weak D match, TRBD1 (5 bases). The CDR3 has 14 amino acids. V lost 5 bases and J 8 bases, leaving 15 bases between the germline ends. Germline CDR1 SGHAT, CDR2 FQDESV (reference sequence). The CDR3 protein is CASSPQGKQGELFF. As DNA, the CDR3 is TGTGCCAGCAGCCCGCAGGGCAAGCAAGGGGAGCTGTTTTTT.

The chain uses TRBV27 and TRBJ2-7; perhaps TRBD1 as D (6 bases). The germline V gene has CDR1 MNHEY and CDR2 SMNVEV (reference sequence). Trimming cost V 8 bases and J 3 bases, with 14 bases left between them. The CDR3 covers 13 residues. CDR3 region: CASAPGTSYEQYF. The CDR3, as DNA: TGTGCCAGCGCGCCCGGGACAAGCTACGAGCAGTACTTC.

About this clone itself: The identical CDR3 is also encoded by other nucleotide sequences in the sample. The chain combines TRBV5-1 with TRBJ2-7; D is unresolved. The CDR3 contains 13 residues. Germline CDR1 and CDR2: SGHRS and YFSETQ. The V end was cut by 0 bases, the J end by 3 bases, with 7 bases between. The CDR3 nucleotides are TGCGCCAGCAGCTTGGTAGGCAGCTACGAGCAGTACTTC. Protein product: CASSLVGSYEQYF.

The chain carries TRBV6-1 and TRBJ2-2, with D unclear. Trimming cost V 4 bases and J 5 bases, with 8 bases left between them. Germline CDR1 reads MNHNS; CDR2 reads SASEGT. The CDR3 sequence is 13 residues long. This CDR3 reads CASSGRVTGELFF. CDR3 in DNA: TGTGCCAGCAGTGGACGGGTAACCGGGGAGCTGTTTTTT.

The CDR3 DNA reads as TGTGCCAGCAGTGAAGGGGGGACAGGGGATCGGACCAATGAGCAGTTCTTC. Translation: CASSEGGTGDRTNEQFF. V and J are TRBV2 and TRBJ2-1; 10 bases map to TRBD1. The V segment lost 1 base and the J segment 6 bases; nucleotides outside the gene matches: 9. The CDR3 extends over 17 amino acids. Germline V gives CDR1 SNHLY, CDR2 FYNNEI.

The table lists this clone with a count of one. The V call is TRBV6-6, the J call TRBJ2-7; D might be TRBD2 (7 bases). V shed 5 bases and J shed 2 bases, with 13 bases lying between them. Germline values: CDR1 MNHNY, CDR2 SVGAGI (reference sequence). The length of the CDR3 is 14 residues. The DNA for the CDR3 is TGTGCCAGCAGTCGGGGGGCGCCCACCTACGAGCAGTACTTC. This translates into CASSRGAPTYEQYF.

This CDR3 reads CASRTRPGHYYEQYF. In DNA form, the CDR3 reads TGTGCCAGCAGAACGAGACCGGGACACTACTACGAGCAGTACTTC. J is TRBJ2-5 and V is TRBV27, with D maybe TRBD1 (6 bases). The J call may not be correct, given that the DNA end is closer to TRBJ2-7. CDR3 length equals 15 residues. The germline V gene has CDR1 MNHEY and CDR2 SMNVEV (reference sequence).

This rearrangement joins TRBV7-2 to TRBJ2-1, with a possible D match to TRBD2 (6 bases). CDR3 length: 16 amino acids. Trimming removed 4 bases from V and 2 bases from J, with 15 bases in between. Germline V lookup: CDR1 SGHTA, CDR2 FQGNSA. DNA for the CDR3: TGTGCCAGCAGCTCGGAGGGAAGAGGCACCTACAATGAGCAGTTCTTC. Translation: CASSSEGRGTYNEQFF.

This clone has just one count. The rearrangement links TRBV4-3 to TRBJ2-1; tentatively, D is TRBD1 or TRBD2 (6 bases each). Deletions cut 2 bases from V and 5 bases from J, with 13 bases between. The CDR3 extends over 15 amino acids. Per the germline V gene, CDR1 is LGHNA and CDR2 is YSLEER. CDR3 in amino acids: CASSQTQGTDNEQFF. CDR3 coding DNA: TGCGCCAGCAGCCAAACGCAGGGGACTGACAATGAGCAGTTCTTC.